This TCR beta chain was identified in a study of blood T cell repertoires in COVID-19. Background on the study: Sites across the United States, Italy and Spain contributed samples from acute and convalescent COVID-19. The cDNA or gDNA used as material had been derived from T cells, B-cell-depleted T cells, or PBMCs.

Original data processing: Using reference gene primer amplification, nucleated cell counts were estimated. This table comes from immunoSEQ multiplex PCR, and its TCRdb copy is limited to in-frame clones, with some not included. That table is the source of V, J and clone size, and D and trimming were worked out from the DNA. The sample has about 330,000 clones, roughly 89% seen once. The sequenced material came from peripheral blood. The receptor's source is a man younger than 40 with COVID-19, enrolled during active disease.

This CDR3 is CASSVGGIFPTDTQYF. As DNA, the CDR3 is TGTGCCAGCAGCGTGGGCGGGATATTCCCCACAGATACGCAGTATTTT. The chain joins TRBV9 to TRBJ2-3; D is possibly TRBD2 (6 bases). Germline-derived CDR1 and CDR2 are SGDLS and YYNGEE. The CDR3 covers 16 residues. V lost 2 bases to trimming and J lost 2 bases, with 15 bases between them.